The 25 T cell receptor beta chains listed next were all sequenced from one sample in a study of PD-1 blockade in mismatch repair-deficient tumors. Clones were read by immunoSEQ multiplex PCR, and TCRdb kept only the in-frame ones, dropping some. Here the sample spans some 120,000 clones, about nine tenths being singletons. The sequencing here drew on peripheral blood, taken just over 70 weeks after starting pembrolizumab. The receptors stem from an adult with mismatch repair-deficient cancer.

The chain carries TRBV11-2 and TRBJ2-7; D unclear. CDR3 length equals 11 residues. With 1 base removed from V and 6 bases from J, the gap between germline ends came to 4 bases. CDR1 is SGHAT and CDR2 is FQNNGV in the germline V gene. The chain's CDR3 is CASSLGIEQYF. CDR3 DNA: TGTGCCAGCAGCTTAGGAATCGAGCAGTACTTC.

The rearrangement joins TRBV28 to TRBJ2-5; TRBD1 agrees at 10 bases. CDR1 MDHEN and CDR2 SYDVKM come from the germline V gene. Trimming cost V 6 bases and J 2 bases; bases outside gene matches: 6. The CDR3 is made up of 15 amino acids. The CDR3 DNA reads TGTGCCAGCAGGGGGACAGGGGAGGATCAAGAGACCCAGTACTTC. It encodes CASRGTGEDQETQYF.

The CDR3: CSVETLADGTDTQYF. CDR3 coding DNA: TGCAGCGTTGAAACACTAGCCGACGGCACAGATACGCAGTATTTT. This rearrangement joins TRBV29-1 to TRBJ2-3, with D tentatively TRBD2 (6 bases). The V end was cut by 2 bases, the J end by 1 base, with 13 bases between. The CDR3 sequence is 15 residues long. CDR1 is SQVTM and CDR2 is ANQGSEA in the germline V gene.

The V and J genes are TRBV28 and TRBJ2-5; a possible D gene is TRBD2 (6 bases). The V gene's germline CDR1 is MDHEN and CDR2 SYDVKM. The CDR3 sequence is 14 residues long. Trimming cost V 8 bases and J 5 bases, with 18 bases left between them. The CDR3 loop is CASHRRGGIETQYF. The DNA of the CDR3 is TGTGCCAGCCATCGGAGGGGTGGTATTGAGACCCAGTACTTC.

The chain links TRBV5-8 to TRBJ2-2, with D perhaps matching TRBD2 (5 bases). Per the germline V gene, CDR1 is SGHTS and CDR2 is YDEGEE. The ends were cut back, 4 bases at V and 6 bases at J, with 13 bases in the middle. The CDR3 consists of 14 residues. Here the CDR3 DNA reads TGTGCCAGCAGCCGCGGGCTCCGATCCGGGGAGCTGTTTTTT. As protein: CASSRGLRSGELFF.

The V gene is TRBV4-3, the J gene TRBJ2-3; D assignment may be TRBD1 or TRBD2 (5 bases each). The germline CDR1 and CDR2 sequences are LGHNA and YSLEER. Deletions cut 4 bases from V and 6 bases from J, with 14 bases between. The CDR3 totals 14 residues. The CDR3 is CASSLGVRGDTQYF. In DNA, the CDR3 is TGCGCCAGCAGCCTGGGGGTACGAGGGGATACGCAGTATTTT.

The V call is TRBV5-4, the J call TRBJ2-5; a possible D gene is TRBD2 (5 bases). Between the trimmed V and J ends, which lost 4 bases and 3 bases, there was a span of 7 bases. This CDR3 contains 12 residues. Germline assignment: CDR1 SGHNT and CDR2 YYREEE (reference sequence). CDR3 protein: CASSPGKETQYF. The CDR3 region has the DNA TGTGCCAGCAGCCCCGGGAAAGAGACCCAGTACTTC.

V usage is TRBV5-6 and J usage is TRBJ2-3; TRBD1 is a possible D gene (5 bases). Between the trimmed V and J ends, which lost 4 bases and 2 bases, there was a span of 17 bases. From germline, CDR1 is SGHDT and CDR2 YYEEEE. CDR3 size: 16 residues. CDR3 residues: CASSPLEQDLTDTQYF. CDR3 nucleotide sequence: TGTGCCAGCAGCCCCCTAGAACAGGATCTCACAGATACGCAGTATTTT.

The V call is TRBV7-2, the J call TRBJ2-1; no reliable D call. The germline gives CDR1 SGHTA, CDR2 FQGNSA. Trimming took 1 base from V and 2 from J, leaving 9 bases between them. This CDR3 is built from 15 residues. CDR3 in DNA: TGTGCCAGCAGCTTAGAGGGTGTCCCCTACAATGAGCAGTTCTTC. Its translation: CASSLEGVPYNEQFF.

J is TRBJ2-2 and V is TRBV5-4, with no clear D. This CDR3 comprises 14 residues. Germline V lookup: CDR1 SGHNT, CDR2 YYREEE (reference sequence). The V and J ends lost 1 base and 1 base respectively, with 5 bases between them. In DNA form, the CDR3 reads TGTGCCAGCAGCTTGACGAGGAACACCGGGGAGCTGTTTTTT. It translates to CASSLTRNTGELFF.

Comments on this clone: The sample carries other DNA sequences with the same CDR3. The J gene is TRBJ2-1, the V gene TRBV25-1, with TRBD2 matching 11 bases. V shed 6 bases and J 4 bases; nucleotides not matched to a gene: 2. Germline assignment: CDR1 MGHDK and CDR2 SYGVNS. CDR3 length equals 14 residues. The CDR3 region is CASRRTSGYNEQFF. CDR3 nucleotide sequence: TGTGCCAGCAGAAGGACTAGCGGGTACAATGAGCAGTTCTTC.

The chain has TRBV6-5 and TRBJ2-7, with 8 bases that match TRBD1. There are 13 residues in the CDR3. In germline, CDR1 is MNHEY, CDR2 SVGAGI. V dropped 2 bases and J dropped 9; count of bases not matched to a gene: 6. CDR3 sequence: CASSYGQGSMQYF. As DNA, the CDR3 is TGTGCCAGCAGTTACGGACAGGGAAGTATGCAGTACTTC.

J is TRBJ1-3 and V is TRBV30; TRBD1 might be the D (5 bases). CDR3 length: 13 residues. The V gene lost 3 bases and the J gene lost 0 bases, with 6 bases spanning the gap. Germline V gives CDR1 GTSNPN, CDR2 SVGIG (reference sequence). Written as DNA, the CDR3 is TGTGCCTGGAGGGGGGGCTCTGGAAACACCATATATTTT. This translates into CAWRGGSGNTIYF.

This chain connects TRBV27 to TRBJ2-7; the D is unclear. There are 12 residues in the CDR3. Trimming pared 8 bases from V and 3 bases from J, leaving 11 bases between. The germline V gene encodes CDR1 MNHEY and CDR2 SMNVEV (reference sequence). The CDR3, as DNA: TGTGCCAGCGGCCTACTGGGCTACGAGCAGTACTTC. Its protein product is CASGLLGYEQYF.

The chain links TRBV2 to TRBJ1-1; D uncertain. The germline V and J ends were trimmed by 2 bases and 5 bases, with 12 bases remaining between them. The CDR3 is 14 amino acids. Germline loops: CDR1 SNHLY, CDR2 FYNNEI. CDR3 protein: CASSELALRTEAFF. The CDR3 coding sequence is TGTGCCAGCAGTGAATTGGCCCTTAGAACTGAAGCTTTCTTT. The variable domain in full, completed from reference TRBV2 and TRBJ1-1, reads EPEVTQTPSHQVTQMGQEVILRCVPISNHLYFYWYRQILGQKVEFLVSFYNNEISEKSEIFDDQFSVERPDGSNFTLKIRSTKLEDSAMYFCASSELALRTEAFFGQGTRLTVV.

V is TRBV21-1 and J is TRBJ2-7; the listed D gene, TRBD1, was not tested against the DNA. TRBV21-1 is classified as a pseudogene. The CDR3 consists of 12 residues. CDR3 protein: CASSGDSNEQYF. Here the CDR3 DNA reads TGTGCCAGCAGCGGGGACAGTAACGAGCAGTACTTC.

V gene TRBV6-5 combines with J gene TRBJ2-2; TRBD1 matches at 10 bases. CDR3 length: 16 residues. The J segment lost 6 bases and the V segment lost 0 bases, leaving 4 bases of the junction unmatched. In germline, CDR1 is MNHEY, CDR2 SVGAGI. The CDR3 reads CASSYSGTGDAGELFF. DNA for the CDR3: TGTGCCAGCAGTTACTCCGGGACAGGGGACGCCGGGGAGCTGTTTTTT.

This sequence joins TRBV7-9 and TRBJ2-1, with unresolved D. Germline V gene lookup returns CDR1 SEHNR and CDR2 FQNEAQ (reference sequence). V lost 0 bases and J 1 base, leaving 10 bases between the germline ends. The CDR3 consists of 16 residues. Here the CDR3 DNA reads TGTGCCAGCAGCTTAGCCCACCCTAAGTCCTACAATGAGCAGTTCTTC. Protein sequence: CASSLAHPKSYNEQFF.

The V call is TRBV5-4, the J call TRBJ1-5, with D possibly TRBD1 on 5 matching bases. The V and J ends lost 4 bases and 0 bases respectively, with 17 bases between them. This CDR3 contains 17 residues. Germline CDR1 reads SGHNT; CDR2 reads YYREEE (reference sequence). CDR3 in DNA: TGTGCCAGCAGCCCCCCCCGGGGGAGCGATAGCAATCAGCCCCAGCATTTT. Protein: CASSPPRGSDSNQPQHF.

Here the CDR3 DNA reads TGTGCCAGCAGTTTACTTGGACTAGCGGAGTACAATGAGCAGTTCTTC. Translating gives CASSLLGLAEYNEQFF. The rearrangement links TRBV27 to TRBJ2-1, with TRBD2 matching 10 bases. Per germline, CDR1 MNHEY and CDR2 SMNVEV (reference sequence). V lost 2 bases, J lost 4 bases, and 5 bases stayed unmatched. This CDR3 is built from 16 residues.

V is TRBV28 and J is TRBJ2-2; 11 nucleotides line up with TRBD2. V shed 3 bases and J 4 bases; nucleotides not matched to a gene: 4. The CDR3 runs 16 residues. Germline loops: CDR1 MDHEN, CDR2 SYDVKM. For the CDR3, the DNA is TGTGCCAGCAGTTTTTCTCTAGCGGGAGGCACCGGGGAGCTGTTTTTT. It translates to CASSFSLAGGTGELFF.

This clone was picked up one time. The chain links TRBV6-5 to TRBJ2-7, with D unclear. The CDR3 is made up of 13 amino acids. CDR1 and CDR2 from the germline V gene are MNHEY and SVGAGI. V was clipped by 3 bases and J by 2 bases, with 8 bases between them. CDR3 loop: CASSYGETYEQYF. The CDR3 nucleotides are TGTGCCAGCAGTTATGGAGAAACCTACGAGCAGTACTTC.

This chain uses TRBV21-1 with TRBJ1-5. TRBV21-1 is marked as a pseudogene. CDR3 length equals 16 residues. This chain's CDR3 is CASSIQRRTVDRSQHF. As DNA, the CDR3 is TGTGCCAGCAGCATTCAAAGGAGGACCGTAGATCGGTCCCAGCATTTT.

CDR3 coding DNA: TGTGCCAGCAAGCCAGGGAACTCCTACGAGCAGTACTTC. Protein: CASKPGNSYEQYF. The gene calls are TRBV13 and TRBJ2-7; weak D call: TRBD1 (5 bases). Looked up from germline, CDR1 is PRHDT and CDR2 is FYEKMQ (reference sequence). CDR3 size: 13 residues. The V and J ends lost 7 bases and 0 bases respectively, with 10 bases between them.

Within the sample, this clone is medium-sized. This CDR3 reads CASSIDRNNYPTGELFF. CDR3 DNA sequence: TGTGCCAGTAGTATAGATAGGAACAACTACCCCACCGGGGAGCTGTTTTTT. V gene TRBV19 combines with J gene TRBJ2-2, with D unresolved. Germline lookup yields CDR1 LNHDA and CDR2 SQIVND (reference sequence). With 0 bases removed from V and 4 bases from J, the gap between germline ends came to 15 bases. The length of the CDR3 is 17 residues.